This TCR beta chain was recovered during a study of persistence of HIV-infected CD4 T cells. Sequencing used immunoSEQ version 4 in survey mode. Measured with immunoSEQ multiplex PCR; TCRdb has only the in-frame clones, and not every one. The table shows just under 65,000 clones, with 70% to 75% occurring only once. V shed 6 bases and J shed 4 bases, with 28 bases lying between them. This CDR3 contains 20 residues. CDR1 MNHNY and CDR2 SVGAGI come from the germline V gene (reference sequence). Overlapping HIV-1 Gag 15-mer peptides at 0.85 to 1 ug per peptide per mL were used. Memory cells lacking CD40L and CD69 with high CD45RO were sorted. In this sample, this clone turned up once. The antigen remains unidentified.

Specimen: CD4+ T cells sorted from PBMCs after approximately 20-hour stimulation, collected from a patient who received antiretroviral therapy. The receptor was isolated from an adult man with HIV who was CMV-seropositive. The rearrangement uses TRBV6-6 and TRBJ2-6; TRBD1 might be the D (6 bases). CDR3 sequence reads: CASSRALPGHGGGGANVLTF. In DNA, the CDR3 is TGTGCCAGCAGCCGGGCCCTTCCGGGACACGGAGGTGGAGGGGCCAACGTCCTGACTTTC.